A single sample gave rise to the 6 T cell receptor beta chains below, sequenced in a study of tumor-infiltrating lymphocytes in localized non-small cell lung cancer. Data came from immunoSEQ multiplex PCR; TCRdb stores just in-frame clones and leaves some out. The sample lists 9,000 to 10,000 clones; around four fifths were seen once. The source material was lung tumor tissue. All receptors derive from a human donor with non-small cell lung cancer.

This clone is a singleton in its sample. This sequence joins TRBV4-2 and TRBJ2-4, with TRBD2 matching over 7 bases. Losses at the gene ends were 0 bases for V and 3 bases for J; bases not matched to a gene: 17. CDR1 is LGHNA and CDR2 is YNFKEQ in the germline V gene. The length of the CDR3 is 20 residues. The CDR3 loop is CASSQEPLRDGGSVKNIQYF. CDR3 coding DNA: TGTGCCAGCAGCCAAGAGCCACTCAGGGACGGGGGGTCCGTCAAAAACATTCAGTACTTC.

This clone was seen only a few times. The V gene is TRBV30, the J gene TRBJ1-4; 7 bases fit TRBD1. This CDR3 contains 17 residues. The V and J ends lost 0 bases and 3 bases, in that order; junction bases with no gene match: 10. Germline CDR1 is GTSNPN and CDR2 is SVGIG (reference sequence). CDR3 protein: CAWSVLGGEAANEKLFF. The DNA of the CDR3 is TGTGCCTGGAGTGTTCTAGGGGGCGAAGCCGCTAATGAAAAACTGTTTTTT. The whole variable domain, remainder taken from reference TRBV30 and TRBJ1-4, is SQTIHQWPATLVQPVGSPLSLECTVEGTSNPNLYWYRQAAGRGLQLLFYSVGIGQISSEVPQNLSASRPQDRQFILSSKKLLLSDSGFYLCAWSVLGGEAANEKLFFGSGTQLSVL.

This clone came up once. The chain links TRBV5-4 to TRBJ2-1, with 10 bases matching TRBD2. V was clipped by 4 bases and J by 2 bases; unmatched bases: 3. This CDR3 has 15 residues. Germline assignment: CDR1 SGHNT and CDR2 YYREEE (reference sequence). The CDR3 region has the DNA TGTGCCAGCAGCCCACTAGCGGGAACCTACAATGAGCAGTTCTTC. Residues: CASSPLAGTYNEQFF.

The genes are TRBV27 and TRBJ2-3, with D possibly matching TRBD1 (5 bases). This CDR3 is built from 16 residues. Looked up from germline, CDR1 is MNHEY and CDR2 is SMNVEV (reference sequence). The V gene lost 5 bases and the J gene lost 2 bases, with 17 bases spanning the gap. In nucleotides, the CDR3 is TGTGCCAGCAGTCTCCGGAAGGGGCTCTTCACAGATACGCAGTATTTT. This gives the protein CASSLRKGLFTDTQYF.

This clone was counted a few times. This chain uses TRBV27 with TRBJ2-5, with no clear D. Germline CDR1 MNHEY, CDR2 SMNVEV (reference sequence). There are 14 residues in the CDR3. The V end was cut by 2 bases, the J end by 1 base, with 8 bases between. In DNA, the CDR3 is TGTGCCAGCAGTTTAAGCCCGTTCCAAGAGACCCAGTACTTC. As protein: CASSLSPFQETQYF.

The gene calls are TRBV5-4 and TRBJ2-2; 9 positions match TRBD1. Looked up from germline, CDR1 is SGHNT and CDR2 is YYREEE (reference sequence). The V gene end was trimmed by 4 bases and the J gene end by 6 bases; junction bases not matched to a gene: 7. This CDR3 comprises 15 residues. The DNA of the CDR3 is TGTGCCAGCAGCAGCCCGGACAGGGGTGCCGGGGAGCTGTTTTTT. It specifies CASSSPDRGAGELFF.